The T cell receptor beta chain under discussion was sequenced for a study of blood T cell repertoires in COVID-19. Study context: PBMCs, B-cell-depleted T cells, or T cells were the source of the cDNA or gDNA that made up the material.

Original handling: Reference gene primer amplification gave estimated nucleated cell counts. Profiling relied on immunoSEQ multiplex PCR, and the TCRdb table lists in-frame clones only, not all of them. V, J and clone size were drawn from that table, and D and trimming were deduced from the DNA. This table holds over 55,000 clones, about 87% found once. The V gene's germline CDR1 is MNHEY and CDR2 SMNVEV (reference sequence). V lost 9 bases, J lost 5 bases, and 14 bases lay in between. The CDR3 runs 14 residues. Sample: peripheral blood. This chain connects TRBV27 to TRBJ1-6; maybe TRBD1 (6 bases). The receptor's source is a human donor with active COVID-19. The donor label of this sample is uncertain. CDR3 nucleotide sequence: TGTGCCAGGAGGTGGACAGACCATAATTCACCCCTCCACTTT. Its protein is CARRWTDHNSPLHF.